The entry that follows covers one T cell receptor (beta chain) sequence. Its cognate antigen is unknown. This record comes from a study of identifying expanded T cells in peripheral blood. Data came from immunoSEQ multiplex PCR; TCRdb stores just in-frame clones and leaves some out. The top ten hold under 20% of the sample, which has about 78,000 clones, 88% seen once. The CDR3 has 15 residues. Trimming removed 2 bases from V and 4 bases from J, with 15 bases in between. CDR1 is MNHNS, CDR2 SASEGT, per germline. Overall study findings and caveats: Approximately two-week clone count variance significantly increased as total template count grew. Differentially abundant clones: around 1.1 between replicates, approximately 15 at around 14 days, 19 to 20 at four.

The clonotype originates from a person aged 18 to 70 in good health. Sequencing used blood. The chain carries TRBV6-1 and TRBJ2-7; tentatively, D is TRBD1 or TRBD2 (5 bases each). Here the CDR3 reads CASSERIGTPYEQYF. CDR3 sequence (DNA): TGTGCCAGCAGTGAACGCATAGGGACGCCATACGAGCAGTACTTC.